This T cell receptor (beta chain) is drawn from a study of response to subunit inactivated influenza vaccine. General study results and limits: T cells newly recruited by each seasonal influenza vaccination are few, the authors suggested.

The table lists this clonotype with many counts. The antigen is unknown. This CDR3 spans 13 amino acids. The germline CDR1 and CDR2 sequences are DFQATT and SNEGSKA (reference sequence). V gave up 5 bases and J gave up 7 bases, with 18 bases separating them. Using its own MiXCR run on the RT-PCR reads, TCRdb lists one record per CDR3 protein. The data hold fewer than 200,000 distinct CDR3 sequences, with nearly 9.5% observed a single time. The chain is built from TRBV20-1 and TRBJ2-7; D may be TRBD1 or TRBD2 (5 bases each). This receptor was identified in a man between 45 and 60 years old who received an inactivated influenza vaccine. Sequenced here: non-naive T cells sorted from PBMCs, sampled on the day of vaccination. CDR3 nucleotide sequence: TGCAGTGCTGTCCGGGCCGGCTGGGGGGAGCAGTACTTC. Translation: CSAVRAGWGEQYF.